The present entry profiles one T cell receptor beta chain with its context. Its specificity is unknown. Following an approximately 9-day culture, CD4+ T cells were purified. As their vaccination, participants received two doses of either BNT162b2 or mRNA-1273. This record comes from a study of vaccination effects on CD4 cells after COVID-19. The wider study: Relative to the second dose, post-vaccine samples were obtained a median of 72 days later.

This CDR3 has 13 amino acids. Trimming took off 3 bases at V and 8 bases at J, with 16 bases between the two ends. Germline CDR1 reads DFQATT; CDR2 reads SNEGSKA (reference sequence). The protocol was immunoSEQ multiplex PCR, while the TCRdb copy is restricted to in-frame clones and leaves out a portion. The sample comprises tens of thousands of clones, roughly 73% of which are singletons, and approximately 2% rests with the top ten. The sequence was collected from a human donor who received a COVID-19 vaccine. The J gene is TRBJ1-2, the V gene TRBV20-1; a possible D gene is TRBD1 (6 bases). Sequencing was performed on CD4+ T cells from PBMCs cultured without peptide, taken after COVID-19 vaccination. The CDR3 nucleotides are TGCAGTGCTAGTCCCAGGGGATGGGACGGCTACACCTTC. Protein sequence: CSASPRGWDGYTF.